What follows are 3 T cell receptor beta chains derived from one specimen sequenced in a study of cytomegalovirus exposure and HLA in healthy donors. Data came from immunoSEQ multiplex PCR; TCRdb stores just in-frame clones and leaves some out. The table lists about 160,000 clones, approximately 90% of them singletons. Sequenced sample: PBMCs. Every receptor here comes from a man between 18 and 35 years old in good health and CMV-seronegative.

The rearrangement links TRBV7-9 to TRBJ2-7; 9 bases map to TRBD2. In germline, CDR1 is SEHNR, CDR2 FQNEAQ (reference sequence). V was pared by 11 bases and J by 1 base, with 6 bases of the junction left unmatched. The CDR3 loop spans 13 amino acids. CDR3 amino acids: CAGGTSLSYEQYF. The CDR3 coding sequence is TGTGCCGGGGGGACTAGCCTTTCCTACGAGCAGTACTTC.

This chain joins TRBV7-2 and TRBJ2-5; D ambiguous. CDR1 and CDR2 (germline): SGHTA, FQGNSA. This CDR3 is built from 13 residues. Trimming shortened V by 5 bases and J by 4 bases, and 11 bases separated the two germline ends. The CDR3 nucleotides are TGTGCCAGCAGCCTGGCTCTAGGAGAGACCCAGTACTTC. Its translation: CASSLALGETQYF.

The rearrangement joins TRBV4-1 to TRBJ2-7; D gene unclear. Between the trimmed V and J ends, which lost 4 bases and 5 bases, there was a span of 9 bases. CDR1 MGHRA and CDR2 YSYEKL come from the germline V gene. The CDR3 sequence is 12 residues long. CDR3 DNA sequence: TGCGCCAGCAGCCGCTCCCGGGACGAGCAGTACTTC. Translating it yields CASSRSRDEQYF.